Below, one T cell receptor beta chain is given with its context. Its specificity is not known. Germline CDR1 reads SGHTA; CDR2 reads FQGNSA. V was cut by 3 bases and J by 10 bases, with 13 bases left in between. CDR3 size: 14 residues. The primer mix had 60 Vbeta and 13 Jbeta primers. The protocol was immunoSEQ multiplex PCR, while the TCRdb copy is restricted to in-frame clones and leaves out a portion. In the table there are about 140,000 clones, 79% of which are singletons. These data are taken from a study of cytomegalovirus exposure and HLA in healthy donors. Overall study findings and caveats: Researchers reportedly found TCR beta sequences accurately predicted most subjects' HLA-A and HLA-B alleles.

The material sequenced was PBMCs. This TCR derives from a young man in good health and CMV-seronegative. The rearrangement joins TRBV7-2 to TRBJ1-6; D call uncertain. As DNA, the CDR3 is TGTGCCAGCAGCTTGAATCCCTTTGGCTCACCCCTCCACTTT. Its translation is CASSLNPFGSPLHF.